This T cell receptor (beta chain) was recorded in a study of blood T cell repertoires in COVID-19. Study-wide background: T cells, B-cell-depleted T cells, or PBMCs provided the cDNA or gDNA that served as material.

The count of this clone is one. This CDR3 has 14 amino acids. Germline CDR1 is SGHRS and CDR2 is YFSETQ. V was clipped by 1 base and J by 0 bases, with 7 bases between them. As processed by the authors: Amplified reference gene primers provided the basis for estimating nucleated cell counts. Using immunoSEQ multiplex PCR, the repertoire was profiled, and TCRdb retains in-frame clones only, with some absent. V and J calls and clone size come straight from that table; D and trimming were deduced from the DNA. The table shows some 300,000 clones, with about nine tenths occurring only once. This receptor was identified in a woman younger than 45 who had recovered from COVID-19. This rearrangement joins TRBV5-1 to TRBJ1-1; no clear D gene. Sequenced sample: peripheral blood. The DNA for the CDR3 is TGCGCCAGCAGCTTGAACACGCTGAACACTGAAGCTTTCTTT. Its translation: CASSLNTLNTEAFF.